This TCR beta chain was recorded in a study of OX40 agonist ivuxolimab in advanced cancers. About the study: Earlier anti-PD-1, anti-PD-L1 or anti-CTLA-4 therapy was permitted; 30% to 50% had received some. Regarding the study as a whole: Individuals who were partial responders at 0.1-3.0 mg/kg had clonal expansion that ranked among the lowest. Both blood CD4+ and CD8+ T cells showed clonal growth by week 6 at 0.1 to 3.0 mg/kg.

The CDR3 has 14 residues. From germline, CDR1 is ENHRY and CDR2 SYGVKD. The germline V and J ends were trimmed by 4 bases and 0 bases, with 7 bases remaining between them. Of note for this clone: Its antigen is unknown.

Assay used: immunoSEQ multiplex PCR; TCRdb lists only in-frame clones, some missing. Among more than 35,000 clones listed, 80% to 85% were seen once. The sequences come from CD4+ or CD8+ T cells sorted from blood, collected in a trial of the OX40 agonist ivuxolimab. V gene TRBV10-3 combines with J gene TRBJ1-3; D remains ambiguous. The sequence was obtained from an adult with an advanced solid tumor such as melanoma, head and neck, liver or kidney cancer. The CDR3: CAISGSPSGNTIYF. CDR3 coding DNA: TGTGCCATCAGTGGGAGCCCCTCTGGAAACACCATATATTTT.